This T cell receptor (beta chain) was documented in a study of blood T cell repertoires in COVID-19. The CDR3 runs to 14 residues. Germline CDR1 and CDR2: SGHNT and YYREEE (reference sequence). V trimming: 3 bases; J trimming: 4 bases; junction bases outside the gene matches: 5. Generated by immunoSEQ multiplex PCR, the TCRdb table keeps only in-frame clones and is missing some. The table shows 250,000 or so clones, with 86% occurring only once. This sequence originates from a man aged 40-55 years with active or convalescent COVID-19. The chain carries TRBV5-4 and TRBJ2-3, with TRBD2 matching over 7 bases. Sequencing input: peripheral blood. The CDR3 protein is CASSWGGAADTQYF. CDR3 sequence (DNA): TGTGCCAGCAGCTGGGGAGGGGCAGCAGATACGCAGTATTTT.